This TCR beta chain derives from a study of OX40 agonist ivuxolimab in advanced cancers. Germline V gene data show CDR1 as PRHDT and CDR2 as FYEKMQ (reference sequence). The CDR3 loop spans 13 amino acids. With 4 bases removed from V and 8 bases from J, the gap between germline ends came to 12 bases. Sequenced by immunoSEQ multiplex PCR; TCRdb stores in-frame clones only, minus some. The sample lists some 21,000 clones, 70% to 90% occurring once. Sequencing used CD4+ or CD8+ T cells sorted from blood, obtained in a trial of the OX40 agonist ivuxolimab. V gene TRBV13 combines with J gene TRBJ2-1; weak D call: TRBD2 (5 bases). The clonotype originates from an adult with an advanced solid tumor such as melanoma, head and neck, liver or kidney cancer. The CDR3 DNA follows: TGTGCCAGCAGCTCGCGTGTGAGGGATGAGCAGTTCTTC. Translation: CASSSRVRDEQFF.